One sample yielded the 15 T cell receptor beta chains listed below, sequenced in a study of blood T cell repertoires in COVID-19. Clones were sequenced by immunoSEQ multiplex PCR, and TCRdb holds only the in-frame ones, with some missing. The sample lists around 220,000 clones; 84% were seen once. Sequenced: peripheral blood. These receptors all stem from a woman of 80 years or more with COVID-19, enrolled during active disease.

The rearrangement uses TRBV2 and TRBJ1-3; D gene uncertain. The CDR3 is made up of 14 amino acids. Trimming stripped 6 bases from V and 3 bases from J, with 12 bases between. CDR1 SNHLY and CDR2 FYNNEI come from the germline V gene. CDR3 in DNA: TGTGCCAGCAGACGGTCCATGAATGGAAACACCATATATTTT. Residues: CASRRSMNGNTIYF. The full variable domain, rest sourced from reference TRBV2 and TRBJ1-3, is EPEVTQTPSHQVTQMGQEVILRCVPISNHLYFYWYRQILGQKVEFLVSFYNNEISEKSEIFDDQFSVERPDGSNFTLKIRSTKLEDSAMYFCASRRSMNGNTIYFGEGSWLTVV.

This clone has a handful of counts. The V call is TRBV14, the J call TRBJ1-2, with D hard to call. Trimming took off 1 base at V and 4 bases at J, with 13 bases between the two ends. Germline loops: CDR1 SGHDN, CDR2 FVKESK. The CDR3 totals 15 residues. The CDR3 reads CASSQVKGWSYGYTF. As DNA, the CDR3 is TGTGCCAGCAGCCAAGTCAAAGGTTGGAGCTATGGCTACACCTTC.

This rearrangement joins TRBV5-1 to TRBJ1-4; 10 nucleotides match TRBD1. Germline lookup yields CDR1 SGHRS and CDR2 YFSETQ. V lost 4 bases to trimming and J lost 1 base; unmatched junction nucleotides: 4. The CDR3 runs to 16 residues. The CDR3 coding sequence is TGCGCCAGCAGCGCGGACAGGGGGGAAACTAATGAAAAACTGTTTTTT. Translated: CASSADRGETNEKLFF. Looking up the rest from reference TRBV5-1 and TRBJ1-4 gives the full variable domain: KAGVTQTPRYLIKTRGQQVTLSCSPISGHRSVSWYQQTPGQGLQFLFEYFSETQRNKGNFPGRFSGRQFSNSRSEMNVSTLELGDSALYLCASSADRGETNEKLFFGSGTQLSVL.

The chain links TRBV19 to TRBJ2-3; D is possibly TRBD1 (6 bases). CDR1 LNHDA and CDR2 SQIVND come from the germline V gene (reference sequence). Trimming pared 9 bases from V and 7 bases from J, leaving 14 bases between. This CDR3 is 12 amino acids long. The CDR3 reads CASSGVLYTQYF. The CDR3 coding sequence is TGTGCCAGCTCAGGGGTTCTGTATACGCAGTATTTT. The whole variable domain, remainder taken from reference TRBV19 and TRBJ2-3, is DGGITQSPKYLFRKEGQNVTLSCEQNLNHDAMYWYRQDPGQGLRLIYYSQIVNDFQKGDIAEGYSVSREKKESFPLTVTSAQKNPTAFYLCASSGVLYTQYFGPGTRLTVL.

The gene calls are TRBV9 and TRBJ2-3, with 10 bases that match TRBD2. Germline V gives CDR1 SGDLS, CDR2 YYNGEE. V shed 6 bases and J 4 bases; nucleotides not matched to a gene: 8. The CDR3 length is 15 residues. DNA of the CDR3: TGTGCCAGCACCCTGCGAGCGGGAGGGCCAGATACGCAGTATTTT. This sequence encodes CASTLRAGGPDTQYF.

The rearrangement joins TRBV29-1 to TRBJ1-2, with D uncertain. V was shortened by 4 bases and J by 2 bases, with 8 bases between the two germline ends. The CDR3 loop spans 12 amino acids. From germline, CDR1 is SQVTM and CDR2 ANQGSEA. The CDR3 is CSVARGNYGYTF. DNA of the CDR3: TGCAGCGTTGCGAGAGGGAACTATGGCTACACCTTC. Together with reference TRBV29-1 and TRBJ1-2, the CDR3 gives the full variable domain: SAVISQKPSRDICQRGTSLTIQCQVDSQVTMMFWYRQQPGQSLTLIATANQGSEATYESGFVIDKFPISRPNLTFSTLTVSNMSPEDSSIYLCSVARGNYGYTFGSGTRLTVV.

This clone was seen a few times. The gene calls are TRBV5-1 and TRBJ1-3; D remains unclear. This CDR3 spans 14 amino acids. Looked up from germline, CDR1 is SGHRS and CDR2 is YFSETQ. Deletions cut 0 bases from V and 1 base from J, with 5 bases between. The CDR3 DNA reads TGCGCCAGCAGCTTGGGAGTGTCTGGAAACACCATATATTTT. Protein product: CASSLGVSGNTIYF.

The chain recombines TRBV20-1 with TRBJ2-1; 8 bases agree with TRBD2. In germline, CDR1 is DFQATT, CDR2 SNEGSKA (reference sequence). V was clipped by 3 bases and J by 8 bases; unmatched bases: 12. This CDR3 has 15 amino acids. The CDR3 DNA is TGCAGTGCTAGTAGAGTAGCGGGACCCGGAGATGAGCAGTTCTTC. Translated, it gives CSASRVAGPGDEQFF.

The chain employs TRBV2 and TRBJ1-2; the match to TRBD1 covers 7 bases. Germline V gives CDR1 SNHLY, CDR2 FYNNEI. The CDR3 totals 14 residues. Trimming cost V 6 bases and J 5 bases; bases outside gene matches: 9. CDR3 DNA sequence: TGTGCCAGCAGGGGGGGACAGAGGACTTATGGCTACACCTTC. This encodes CASRGGQRTYGYTF. Full variable domain (missing parts from reference TRBV2 and TRBJ1-2): EPEVTQTPSHQVTQMGQEVILRCVPISNHLYFYWYRQILGQKVEFLVSFYNNEISEKSEIFDDQFSVERPDGSNFTLKIRSTKLEDSAMYFCASRGGQRTYGYTFGSGTRLTVV.

Only a few counts were recorded for this clone. The CDR3 bases are TGTGCCAGCAGCCGTGACAGGGGGTTAGGGGAGCAGTACTTC. Amino acid sequence: CASSRDRGLGEQYF. The gene calls are TRBV7-9 and TRBJ2-7, with TRBD1 matching over 9 bases. J gave up 7 bases and V 5 bases, and 9 bases lay outside the gene matches. The CDR3 has 14 residues. Germline lookup yields CDR1 SEHNR and CDR2 FQNEAQ (reference sequence).

The rearrangement joins TRBV5-4 to TRBJ2-6, with TRBD1 as a possible D gene (6 bases). This CDR3 contains 17 residues. V lost 0 bases, J lost 0 bases, and 10 bases lay in between. Germline CDR1 SGHNT, CDR2 YYREEE (reference sequence). CDR3 DNA sequence: TGTGCCAGCAGCTTGGGGGGGCTGCCCTCTGGGGCCAACGTCCTGACTTTC. It codes for CASSLGGLPSGANVLTF.

This rearrangement joins TRBV5-6 to TRBJ1-4, with a possible D match to TRBD1 (6 bases). The germline gives CDR1 SGHDT, CDR2 YYEEEE. Trimming stripped 4 bases from V and 8 bases from J, with 15 bases between. The CDR3 loop spans 14 amino acids. For the CDR3, the DNA is TGTGCCAGCAGCCGCGGGGGGGCGGGGGAAAAACTGTTTTTT. This gives the protein CASSRGGAGEKLFF.

This clone appeared a single time. This chain joins TRBV6-6 and TRBJ2-5; D possibly corresponds to TRBD2 (5 bases). Deletions cut 4 bases from V and 5 bases from J, with 11 bases between. Per the germline V gene, CDR1 is MNHNY and CDR2 is SVGAGI (reference sequence). The length of the CDR3 is 13 residues. In nucleotides, the CDR3 is TGTGCCAGCAGTTGGAGGACGGGTGAGACCCAGTACTTC. Protein: CASSWRTGETQYF.

The J gene is TRBJ2-2, the V gene TRBV7-3, with D unclear. Looked up from germline, CDR1 is SGHTA and CDR2 is FQGTGA. The CDR3 runs to 13 residues. V dropped 4 bases and J dropped 5 bases, with 8 bases sitting between them. CDR3 amino acids: CASSSSLTGELFF. CDR3 DNA sequence: TGTGCCAGCAGCTCGTCCCTGACCGGGGAGCTGTTTTTT.

J is TRBJ2-2 and V is TRBV4-2; the D gene is possibly TRBD2 (7 bases). Per germline, CDR1 LGHNA and CDR2 YNFKEQ. The CDR3 is 15 amino acids. Trimming cost V 0 bases and J 6 bases, with 11 bases left between them. CDR3 in DNA: TGTGCCAGCAGCCAAGATCGCGGGGGCGCCGGGGAGCTGTTTTTT. Residues: CASSQDRGGAGELFF.